This TCR beta chain derives from a study of blood T cell repertoires in COVID-19. Study background: Sample material is recorded as cDNA or gDNA derived from T cells, B-cell-depleted T cells, or PBMCs.

The method was immunoSEQ multiplex PCR; TCRdb's version includes in-frame clones alone and lacks a portion of them. The table records 100,000 to 150,000 clones, almost 70% of them present only once. The sequence was collected from a woman between 65 and 79 years old with acute or convalescent COVID-19. The specimen was peripheral blood.

CDR3 coding DNA: TGTGCCACCAGCAGAGAAGGCAGGGCCTACGAGCAGTACTTC. Encoded protein: CATSREGRAYEQYF. The chain couples TRBV15 to TRBJ2-7, with D possibly matching TRBD1 (5 bases). The V and J ends lost 0 bases and 2 bases respectively, with 8 bases between them. Per germline, CDR1 LNHNV and CDR2 YYDKDF (reference sequence). This CDR3 region has 14 residues.